The T cell receptor (beta chain) described here comes from a study of vaccination effects on CD4 cells after COVID-19. Libraries were prepared by immunoSEQ multiplex PCR; TCRdb keeps only in-frame clonotypes and omits some of them. Of tens of thousands of clones in the sample, roughly four fifths are singletons; the top ten hold approximately 1.9%. With regard to this clone: Its antigen is unknown.

In the ViraFEST assay, antigen-specific CD4+ clonotypes were identified by expansion after peptide-pool stimulation. Once cultured for roughly nine days, the cells underwent separation to obtain CD4+ T cells. There are 14 residues in the CDR3. The receptor was derived from a human donor who received a COVID-19 vaccine. Sequencing used CD4+ T cells from PBMCs cultured with HCoV-229E spike peptides, obtained before COVID-19 vaccination. The chain combines TRBV12-1 with TRBJ2-7; the table assigns TRBD2, which was not confirmed against the DNA. TRBV12-1 is reported as a pseudogene. This CDR3 reads CASIIDWSSYEQYV. The CDR3 coding sequence is TGTGCCAGCATTATCGACTGGAGCTCCTACGAGCAGTACGTC.